Listed here are 19 T cell receptor beta chains from one sample, sequenced in a study of T cell responses to AZD1222 COVID-19 vaccine. Data came from immunoSEQ multiplex PCR; TCRdb stores just in-frame clones and leaves some out. The table has under 110,000 clones, 90% seen once. The specimen was peripheral blood, collected on day 0 of AZD1222 vaccination. These receptors all come from an adult in good health.

The rearrangement uses TRBV19 and TRBJ2-4, with D maybe TRBD2 (7 bases). CDR1 is LNHDA and CDR2 is SQIVND in the germline V gene (reference sequence). The germline V and J ends were trimmed by 3 bases and 7 bases, with 16 bases remaining between them. The CDR3 loop spans 15 amino acids. The chain's CDR3 is CASSMAFGGPNIQYF. The CDR3 nucleotides read TGTGCCAGTAGTATGGCATTCGGGGGGCCGAACATTCAGTACTTC.

This chain connects TRBV2 to TRBJ1-4; D possibly corresponds to TRBD1 (5 bases). The CDR3 sequence is 14 residues long. The V gene's germline CDR1 is SNHLY and CDR2 FYNNEI. The V gene lost 4 bases and the J gene lost 5 bases, with 11 bases spanning the gap. CDR3 bases: TGTGCCAGCAGTGGTTGGGGACGGAATGAAAAACTGTTTTTT. Translation: CASSGWGRNEKLFF.

This clone was detected many times. The chain has TRBV27 and TRBJ2-1; D might be TRBD1 (6 bases). Germline CDR1 reads MNHEY; CDR2 reads SMNVEV (reference sequence). Trimming took 5 bases from V and 8 from J, leaving 16 bases between them. CDR3 length equals 14 residues. In nucleotides, the CDR3 is TGTGCCAGCAGTCTGACCACAGGGTTCGATGAGCAGTTCTTC. Translating it yields CASSLTTGFDEQFF.

V gene TRBV6-5 combines with J gene TRBJ1-2; D is ambiguous. In germline, CDR1 is MNHEY, CDR2 SVGAGI. Trimming shortened V by 6 bases and J by 3 bases, and 8 bases separated the two germline ends. This CDR3 has 12 residues. The CDR3 is CASRVGDYGYTF. CDR3 nucleotides: TGTGCCAGCAGGGTCGGGGACTATGGCTACACCTTC.

V is TRBV27 and J is TRBJ1-5; 7 bases fit TRBD1. The ends lost 3 bases at V and 6 bases at J; junction bases unmatched: 11. The CDR3 is 16 amino acids. Per germline, CDR1 MNHEY and CDR2 SMNVEV (reference sequence). CDR3 loop: CASSFAAGGGGQPQHF. In nucleotides, the CDR3 is TGTGCCAGCAGTTTCGCGGCAGGGGGTGGAGGTCAGCCCCAGCATTTT.

This clone was detected once. This chain connects TRBV10-1 to TRBJ1-1; 9 bases map to TRBD1. The junction had 2 bases not matched to a gene; V was cut back by 6 bases and J by 3 bases. This CDR3 has 13 amino acids. Germline-derived CDR1 and CDR2 are WNHNN and SYGVQD (reference sequence). CDR3 in amino acids: CASSRTGDTEAFF. CDR3 coding DNA: TGCGCCAGCAGCCGGACAGGGGACACTGAAGCTTTCTTT.

CDR3 region: CASSQAWGPKVNEQYF. In DNA, the CDR3 is TGCGCCAGCAGCCAAGCATGGGGACCCAAGGTCAACGAGCAGTACTTC. V and J are TRBV4-1 and TRBJ2-7; D assignment may be TRBD1 or TRBD2 (5 bases each). Trimming removed 1 base from V and 5 bases from J, with 18 bases in between. This CDR3 has 16 residues. Germline V gives CDR1 MGHRA, CDR2 YSYEKL.

This clone was seen once. This rearrangement joins TRBV5-4 to TRBJ1-1; the D is unclear. Looked up from germline, CDR1 is SGHNT and CDR2 is YYREEE (reference sequence). This CDR3 region has 13 residues. The germline V and J ends were trimmed by 1 base and 12 bases, with 16 bases remaining between them. This chain's CDR3 is CASSLSDYLETFF. The CDR3 DNA reads as TGTGCCAGCAGCTTGTCAGATTACCTCGAAACTTTCTTT.

The gene calls are TRBV12-3 or TRBV12-4 and TRBJ2-7; D not resolved. V was trimmed by 1 base and J by 0 bases, leaving 4 bases between them. This CDR3 region has 13 residues. The CDR3: CASSLGYSYEQYF. CDR3 DNA sequence: TGTGCCAGCAGTTTAGGATACTCCTACGAGCAGTACTTC.

There are a few counts of this clone. The chain combines TRBV10-2 with TRBJ2-7; 9 bases map to TRBD2. Germline V lookup: CDR1 WSHSY, CDR2 SAAADI. Losses at the gene ends were 5 bases for V and 9 bases for J; bases not matched to a gene: 5. This CDR3 spans 12 amino acids. CDR3 loop: CASSPSGDVQYF. Here the CDR3 DNA reads TGCGCCAGCAGTCCTAGCGGGGATGTGCAGTACTTC.

The DNA of the CDR3 is TGTGCCAGCAGCTTAGTTAGGGTCTATGGCTACACCTTC. It translates to CASSLVRVYGYTF. This rearrangement joins TRBV7-2 to TRBJ1-2; D uncertain. Germline loops: CDR1 SGHTA, CDR2 FQGNSA. V gave up 1 base and J gave up 4 bases, with 7 bases separating them. The CDR3 is made up of 13 amino acids.

The gene calls are TRBV4-1 and TRBJ1-5; D may be TRBD1 (5 bases). Germline-derived CDR1 and CDR2 are MGHRA and YSYEKL. V was pared by 0 bases and J by 9 bases, with 21 bases between. This CDR3 is built from 17 residues. The CDR3 loop reads CASSQELGRLLRSPQHF. The DNA for the CDR3 is TGCGCCAGCAGCCAAGAGTTGGGGCGGCTGCTTAGGTCGCCCCAGCATTTT.

The V gene is TRBV12-3 or TRBV12-4, the J gene TRBJ1-2; D unresolved. V was pared by 1 base and J by 8 bases, with 8 bases between. This CDR3 region has 12 residues. The CDR3 nucleotides are TGTGCCAGCAGTTTAGACGGCCGGGGCTACACCTTC. This sequence encodes CASSLDGRGYTF.

The chain joins TRBV18 to TRBJ1-1; D remains unclear. The V and J ends lost 1 base and 6 bases respectively, with 18 bases between them. This CDR3 comprises 16 residues. Germline loops: CDR1 KGHSH, CDR2 LQKENI. This chain's CDR3 is CASSPRTADSGAEAFF. DNA of the CDR3: TGTGCCAGCTCACCACGGACGGCTGACTCAGGCGCTGAAGCTTTCTTT.

The chain uses TRBV6-5 and TRBJ2-3; a weak D match, TRBD2 (7 bases). In germline, CDR1 is MNHEY, CDR2 SVGAGI. This CDR3 comprises 15 residues. Deletions cut 0 bases from V and 5 bases from J, with 12 bases between. CDR3 sequence: CASSYSRGGQDTQYF. The CDR3 DNA follows: TGTGCCAGCAGTTACTCGAGGGGGGGCCAAGATACGCAGTATTTT.

The V gene is TRBV7-6, the J gene TRBJ2-7; TRBD1 or TRBD2 may be the D gene (5 bases each). The CDR3 loop spans 15 amino acids. V was pared by 1 base and J by 5 bases, with 15 bases between. CDR1 is SGHVS, CDR2 FNYEAQ, per germline. CDR3 nucleotides: TGTGCCAGCAGCTTAGGATCGAGAGGGGTCCACGAGCAGTACTTC. Its translation is CASSLGSRGVHEQYF.

This clone was observed once. V gene TRBV30 combines with J gene TRBJ1-2; D is uncertain. The CDR3 spans 16 residues. In germline, CDR1 is GTSNPN, CDR2 SVGIG (reference sequence). The V end was cut by 0 bases, the J end by 6 bases, with 20 bases between. CDR3 sequence reads: CAWSVRPGLGFDGYTF. The CDR3 DNA reads TGTGCCTGGAGTGTTCGTCCGGGTTTGGGATTCGATGGCTACACCTTC.

The chain joins TRBV7-3 to TRBJ2-1; the match to TRBD2 covers 12 bases. CDR1 and CDR2 from the germline V gene are SGHTA and FQGTGA. V lost 5 bases, J lost 1 base, and 9 bases stayed unmatched. The CDR3 covers 18 residues. This CDR3 is CASSPSGGDLLSYNEQFF. CDR3 DNA: TGTGCCAGCAGCCCTAGCGGGGGGGATCTATTATCCTACAATGAGCAGTTCTTC.

For the CDR3, the DNA is TGTGCCAGCAGCGTAGATCTGGCATTCTCCTACAATGAGCAGTTCTTC. It yields the protein CASSVDLAFSYNEQFF. The chain links TRBV9 to TRBJ2-1; no firm D call. The CDR3 runs 16 residues. Germline V CDR1 and CDR2: SGDLS, YYNGEE. Deletions cut 0 bases from V and 0 bases from J, with 10 bases between.